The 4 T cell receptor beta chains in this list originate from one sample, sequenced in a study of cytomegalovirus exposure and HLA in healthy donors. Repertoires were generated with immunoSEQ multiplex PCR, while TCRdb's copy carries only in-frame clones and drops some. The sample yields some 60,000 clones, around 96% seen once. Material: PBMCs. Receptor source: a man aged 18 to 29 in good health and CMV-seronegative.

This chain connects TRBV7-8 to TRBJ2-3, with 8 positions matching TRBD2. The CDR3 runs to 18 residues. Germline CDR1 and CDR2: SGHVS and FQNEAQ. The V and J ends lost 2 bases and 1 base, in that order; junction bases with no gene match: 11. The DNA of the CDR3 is TGTGCCAGCAGCTTACGAGCCGGACTAGCATCGGGCACAGATACGCAGTATTTT. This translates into CASSLRAGLASGTDTQYF.

The CDR3 region is CASSRTRSYEQYF. CDR3 nucleotide sequence: TGTGCCAGCAGTCGGACTCGCTCCTACGAGCAGTACTTC. This chain links TRBV27 with TRBJ2-7; possibly TRBD2 for D (5 bases). The CDR3 runs to 13 residues. Germline values: CDR1 MNHEY, CDR2 SMNVEV (reference sequence). V shed 5 bases and J shed 0 bases, with 8 bases lying between them.

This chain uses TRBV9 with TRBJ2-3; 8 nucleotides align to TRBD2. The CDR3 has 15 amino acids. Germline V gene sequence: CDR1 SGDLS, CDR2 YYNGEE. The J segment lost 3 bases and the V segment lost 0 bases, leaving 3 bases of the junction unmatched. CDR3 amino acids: CASSVAGGPTDTQYF. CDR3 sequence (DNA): TGTGCCAGCAGCGTAGCGGGAGGGCCGACAGATACGCAGTATTTT.

Here the CDR3 DNA reads TGTGCCAGTAGTATGGTTGCGGCACCCTACAATGAGCAGTTCTTC. Translating gives CASSMVAAPYNEQFF. V is TRBV19 and J is TRBJ2-1, with D hard to call. Between the trimmed V and J ends, which lost 3 bases and 2 bases, there was a span of 11 bases. The CDR3 runs 15 residues. Germline V gene data show CDR1 as LNHDA and CDR2 as SQIVND (reference sequence).